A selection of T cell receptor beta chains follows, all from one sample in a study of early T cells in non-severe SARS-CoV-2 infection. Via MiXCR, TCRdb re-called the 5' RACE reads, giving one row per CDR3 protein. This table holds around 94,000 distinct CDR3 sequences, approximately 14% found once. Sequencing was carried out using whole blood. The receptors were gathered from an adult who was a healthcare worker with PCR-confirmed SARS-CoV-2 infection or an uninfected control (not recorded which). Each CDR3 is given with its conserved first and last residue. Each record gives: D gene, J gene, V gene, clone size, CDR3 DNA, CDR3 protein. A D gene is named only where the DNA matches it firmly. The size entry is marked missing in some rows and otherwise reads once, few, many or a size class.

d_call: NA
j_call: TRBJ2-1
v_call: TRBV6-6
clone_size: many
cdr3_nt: TGTGCCAGCACCGACAACTACTCCTACAATGAGCAGTTCTTC
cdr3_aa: CASTDNYSYNEQFF

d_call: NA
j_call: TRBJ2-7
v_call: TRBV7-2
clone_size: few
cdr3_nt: TGTGCCAGCAGCTTGGACTGGACAGCGGTCGAGCAGTACTTC
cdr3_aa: CASSLDWTAVEQYF

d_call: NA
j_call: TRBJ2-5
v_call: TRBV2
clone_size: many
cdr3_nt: TGTGCCAGCTCCCTTCCGGGTTCGGAGACCCAGTACTTC
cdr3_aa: CASSLPGSETQYF

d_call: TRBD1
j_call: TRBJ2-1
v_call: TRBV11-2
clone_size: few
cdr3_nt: TGTGCCAGCAGCTTAGGGACAGGGCGAAGCAATGAGCAGTTCTTC
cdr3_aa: CASSLGTGRSNEQFF

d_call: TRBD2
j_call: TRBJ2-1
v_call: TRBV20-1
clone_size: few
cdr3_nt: TGCAGTGCTGTAACCGGGACTAGCGGGAGGGGTAATGAGCAGTTCTTC
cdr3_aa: CSAVTGTSGRGNEQFF

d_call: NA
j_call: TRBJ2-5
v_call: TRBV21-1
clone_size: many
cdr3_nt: TGTGCCAGCAGCAAAAAAGAAGAGACCCAGTACTTC
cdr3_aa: CASSKKEETQYF

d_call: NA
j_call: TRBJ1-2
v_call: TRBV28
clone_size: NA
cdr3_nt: TGTGCCAGCAGCTGGAACTATGGCTACACCTTC
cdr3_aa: CASSWNYGYTF

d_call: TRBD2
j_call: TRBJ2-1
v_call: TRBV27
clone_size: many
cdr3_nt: TGTGCCAGCAGTTTATTAAGACTAGCGGACCACAATGAGCAGTTCTTC
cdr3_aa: CASSLLRLADHNEQFF

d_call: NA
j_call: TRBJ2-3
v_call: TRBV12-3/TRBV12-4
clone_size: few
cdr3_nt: TGTGCCAGCAGCTTAGCGCACCTTAGGGATACGCAGTATTTT
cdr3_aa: CASSLAHLRDTQYF

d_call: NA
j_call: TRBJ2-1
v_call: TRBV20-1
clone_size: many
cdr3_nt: TGCAGTGTGCCAGGACAGATTTACAATGAGCAGTTCTTC
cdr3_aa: CSVPGQIYNEQFF

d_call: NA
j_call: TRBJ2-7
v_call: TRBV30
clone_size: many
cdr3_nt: TGTGCCTGGAGTGTATCGCACGAGCAGTACTTC
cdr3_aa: CAWSVSHEQYF

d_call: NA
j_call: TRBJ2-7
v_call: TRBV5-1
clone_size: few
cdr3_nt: TGCGCCAGCAGCTTGGGGCCTCAGTACGAGCAGTACTTC
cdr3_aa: CASSLGPQYEQYF

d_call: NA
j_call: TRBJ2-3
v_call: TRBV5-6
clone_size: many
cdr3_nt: TGTGCCAGCAGCTATGGAGCAGATACGCAGTATTTT
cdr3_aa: CASSYGADTQYF

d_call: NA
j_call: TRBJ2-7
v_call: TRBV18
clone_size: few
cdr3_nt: TGTGCCAGCTCACCGCCAGACAGGTTCGCGTACGAGCAGTACTTC
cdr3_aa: CASSPPDRFAYEQYF

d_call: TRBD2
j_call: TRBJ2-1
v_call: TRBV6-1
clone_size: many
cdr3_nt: TGTGCCAGCTCGAGGGCGGGAGGGACGAATGAGCAGTTCTTC
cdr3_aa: CASSRAGGTNEQFF

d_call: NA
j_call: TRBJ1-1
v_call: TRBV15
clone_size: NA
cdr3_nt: TGTGCCACAGGATTGAACACTGAAGCTTTCTTT
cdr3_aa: CATGLNTEAFF

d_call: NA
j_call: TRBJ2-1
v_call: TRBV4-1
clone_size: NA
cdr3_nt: TGCGCCAGCAGCGTCCGACTGGCCAATGAGCAGTTCTTC
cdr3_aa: CASSVRLANEQFF

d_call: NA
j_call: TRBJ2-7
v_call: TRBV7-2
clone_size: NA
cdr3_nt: TGTGCCAGCAGCTTAGCCCGCTACGAGCAGTACTTC
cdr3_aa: CASSLARYEQYF

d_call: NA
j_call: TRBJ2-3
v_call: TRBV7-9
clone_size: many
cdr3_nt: TGTGCCAGCATACTTAGGGGGTCCCCCGGAGATACGCAGTATTTT
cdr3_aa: CASILRGSPGDTQYF

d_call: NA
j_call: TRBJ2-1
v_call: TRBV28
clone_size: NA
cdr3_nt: TGTGCCAGCAGTTTCGGGAGCTCCTACAATGAGCAGTTCTTC
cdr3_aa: CASSFGSSYNEQFF

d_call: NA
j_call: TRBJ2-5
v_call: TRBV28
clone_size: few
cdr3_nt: TGTGCCAGCAGTTTTCACGAGACCCAGTACTTC
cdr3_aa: CASSFHETQYF

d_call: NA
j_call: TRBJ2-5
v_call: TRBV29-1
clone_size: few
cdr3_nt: TGCAGCGTTGTGTCTCGAACCAACCAGGAGACCCAGTACTTC
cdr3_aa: CSVVSRTNQETQYF

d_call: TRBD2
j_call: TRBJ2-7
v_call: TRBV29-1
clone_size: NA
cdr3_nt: TGCAGCGTTGGATCGGGAGGGCAACTGTACGAGCAGTACTTC
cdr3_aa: CSVGSGGQLYEQYF

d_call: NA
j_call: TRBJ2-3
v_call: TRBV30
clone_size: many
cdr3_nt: TGTGCCTGGGGGGACTCCAGGGATACGCAGTATTTT
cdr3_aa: CAWGDSRDTQYF

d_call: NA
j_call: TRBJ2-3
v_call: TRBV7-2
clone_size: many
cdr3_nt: TGTGCCAGCAGCTTTTTCCCTCGGGGTGAGGCAGATACGCAGTATTTT
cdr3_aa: CASSFFPRGEADTQYF

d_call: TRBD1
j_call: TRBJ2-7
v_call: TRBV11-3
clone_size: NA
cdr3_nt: TGTGCCAGCAGCTTAAGGGGAGACAGGGTCCACGAGCAGTACTTC
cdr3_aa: CASSLRGDRVHEQYF

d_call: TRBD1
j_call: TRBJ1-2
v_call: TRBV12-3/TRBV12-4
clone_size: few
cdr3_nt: TGTGCCAGCAGCCCTACAGGGGTGGCTGGCTACACCTTC
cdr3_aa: CASSPTGVAGYTF

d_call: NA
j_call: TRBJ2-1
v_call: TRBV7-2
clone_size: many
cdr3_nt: TGTGCCAGCTCGGCTAGGAACTCCTACAATGAGCAGTTCTTC
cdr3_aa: CASSARNSYNEQFF

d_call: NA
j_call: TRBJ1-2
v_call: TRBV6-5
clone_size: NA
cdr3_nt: TGTGCCAGCAGTTACGCAGGGGCCGATGGCTACACCTTC
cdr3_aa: CASSYAGADGYTF

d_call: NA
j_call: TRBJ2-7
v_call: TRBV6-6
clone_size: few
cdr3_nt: TGTGCCAGCAGTTACGGGAATAACTACGAGCAGTACTTC
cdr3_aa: CASSYGNNYEQYF

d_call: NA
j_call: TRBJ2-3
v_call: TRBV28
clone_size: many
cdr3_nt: TGTGCCAGCAGTTTCGGTTTCACAGACTCCTCTAGCACAGATACGCAGTATTTT
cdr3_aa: CASSFGFTDSSSTDTQYF

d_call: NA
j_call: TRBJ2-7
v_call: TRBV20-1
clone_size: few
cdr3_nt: TGCAGTGGGCTCAGGGCGTACGAGCAGTACTTC
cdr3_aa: CSGLRAYEQYF

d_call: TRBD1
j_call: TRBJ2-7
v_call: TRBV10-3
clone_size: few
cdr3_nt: TGTGCCATCAGTGGGGGACAGGGGAAAAACTACGAGCAGTACTTC
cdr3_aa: CAISGGQGKNYEQYF

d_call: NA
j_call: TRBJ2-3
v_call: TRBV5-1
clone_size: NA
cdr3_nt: TGCGCCAGCAGCTTGCCCCGGGACTCGTCGCAGTATTTT
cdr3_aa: CASSLPRDSSQYF

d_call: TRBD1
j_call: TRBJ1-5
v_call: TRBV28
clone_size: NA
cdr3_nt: TGTGCCGCAAAAAGACAGGGGATCAATCAGCCCCAGCATTTT
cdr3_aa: CAAKRQGINQPQHF

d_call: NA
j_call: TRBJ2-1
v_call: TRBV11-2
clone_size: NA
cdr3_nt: TGTGCCAGCAGCTTACTCCGGGGGAGGACCTACAATGAGCAGTTCTTC
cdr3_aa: CASSLLRGRTYNEQFF

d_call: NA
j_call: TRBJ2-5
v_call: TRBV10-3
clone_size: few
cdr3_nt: TGTGCCATCAGTGAGTCGAGCTGGCCCGGAGAGACCCAGTACTTC
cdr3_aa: CAISESSWPGETQYF

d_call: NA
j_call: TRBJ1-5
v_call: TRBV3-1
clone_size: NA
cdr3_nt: TGTGCCAGCAGCCAACAACAGGTTCCTAATCAGCCCCAGCATTTT
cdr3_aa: CASSQQQVPNQPQHF

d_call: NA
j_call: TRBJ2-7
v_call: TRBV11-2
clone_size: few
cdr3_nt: TGTGCCAGCAGCTTAGAAAGCAGCTCCTACGAGCAGTACTTC
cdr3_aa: CASSLESSSYEQYF

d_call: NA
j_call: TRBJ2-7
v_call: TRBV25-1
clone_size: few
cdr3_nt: TGTGCCAGCAGTGTAAGCCACGAGCAGTACTTC
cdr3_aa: CASSVSHEQYF

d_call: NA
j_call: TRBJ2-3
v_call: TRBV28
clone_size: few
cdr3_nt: TGTGCCAGCAGTCAGGTGTCCACAGATACGCAGTATTTT
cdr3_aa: CASSQVSTDTQYF

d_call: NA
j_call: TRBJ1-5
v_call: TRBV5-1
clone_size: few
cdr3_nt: TGCGCCAGCAGCTTGGGGGCGGATCAGCCCCAGCATTTT
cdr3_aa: CASSLGADQPQHF

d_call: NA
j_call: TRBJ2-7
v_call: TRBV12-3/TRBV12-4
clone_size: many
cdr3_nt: TGTGCCAGCAGTTCCCGACCCACCGGGACCGAGCAGTACTTC
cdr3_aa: CASSSRPTGTEQYF

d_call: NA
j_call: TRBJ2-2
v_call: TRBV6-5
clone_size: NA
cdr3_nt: TGTGCCAGCAGTTACTCTGAAGGACCCGGGGAGCTGTTTTTT
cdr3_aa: CASSYSEGPGELFF

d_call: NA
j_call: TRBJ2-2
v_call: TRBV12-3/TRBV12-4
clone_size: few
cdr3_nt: TGTGCCAGCAGTTTGATCGCGAACACCGGGGAGCTGTTTTTT
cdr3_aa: CASSLIANTGELFF

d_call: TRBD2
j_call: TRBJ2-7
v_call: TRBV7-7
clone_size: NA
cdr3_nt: TGTGCCAGCAGCACGACCTTGGGACTAGCGGGGCCCTACGAGCAGTACTTC
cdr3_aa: CASSTTLGLAGPYEQYF

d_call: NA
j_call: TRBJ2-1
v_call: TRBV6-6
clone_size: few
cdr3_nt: TGTGCCAGCGCGGGACTCGAATACAATGAGCAGTTCTTC
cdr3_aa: CASAGLEYNEQFF

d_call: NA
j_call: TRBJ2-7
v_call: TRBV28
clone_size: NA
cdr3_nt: TGTGCCAGCCAAGTTGCCTACGAGCAGTACTTC
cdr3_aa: CASQVAYEQYF